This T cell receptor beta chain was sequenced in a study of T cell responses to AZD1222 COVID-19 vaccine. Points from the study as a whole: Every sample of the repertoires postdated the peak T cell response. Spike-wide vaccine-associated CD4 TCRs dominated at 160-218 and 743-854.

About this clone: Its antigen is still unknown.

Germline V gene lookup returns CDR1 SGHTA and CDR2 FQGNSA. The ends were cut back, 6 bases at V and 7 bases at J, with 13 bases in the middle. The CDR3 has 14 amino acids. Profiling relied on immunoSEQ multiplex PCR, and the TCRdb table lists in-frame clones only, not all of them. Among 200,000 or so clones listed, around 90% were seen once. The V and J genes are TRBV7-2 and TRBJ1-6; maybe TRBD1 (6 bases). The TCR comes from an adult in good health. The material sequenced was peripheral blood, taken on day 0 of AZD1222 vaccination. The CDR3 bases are TGTGCCAGCAGTGGGGGGCCCTTCAATTCACCCCTCCACTTT. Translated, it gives CASSGGPFNSPLHF. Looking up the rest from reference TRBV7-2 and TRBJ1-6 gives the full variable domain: GAGVSQSPSNKVTEKGKDVELRCDPISGHTALYWYRQSLGQGLEFLIYFQGNSAPDKSGLPSDRFSAERTGGSVSTLTIQRTQQEDSAVYLCASSGGPFNSPLHFGNGTRLTVT.